A selection of T cell receptor beta chains follows, all from one sample in a study of cytomegalovirus exposure and HLA in healthy donors. Method: immunoSEQ multiplex PCR; TCRdb's copy keeps in-frame clones and lacks some. Among about 120,000 clones listed, over 65% were seen once. The specimen sequenced was PBMCs. These receptors all come from a woman aged 40-49 years in good health and CMV-seropositive. Both conserved end residues are part of each CDR3. A D gene is named only where the DNA matches it firmly. A clone size is listed for some rows: how often the clone was seen (once, few, many), or a class if it is expanded.

j_gene | d_gene | abundance | v_gene | CDR3aa | CDR3nt
TRBJ1-6 | TRBD1 | few | TRBV2 | CASSPDRGRNSPLHF | TGTGCCAGCAGTCCGGACAGGGGGCGAAATTCACCCCTCCACTTT
TRBJ1-2 | NA | NA | TRBV7-3 | CASSLIPLAGVCGYTF | TGTGCCAGCAGCTTAATACCTCTGGCAGGGGTGTGTGGCTACACCTTC
TRBJ2-3 | NA | NA | TRBV11-1 | CASSPSGARSTDTQYF | TGTGCCAGCAGCCCAAGTGGGGCCAGAAGCACAGATACGCAGTATTTT
TRBJ1-2 | NA | NA | TRBV7-9 | CASSPDSLYGYTF | TGTGCCAGCAGTCCGGACAGCCTCTATGGCTACACCTTC
TRBJ2-4 | TRBD1 | once | TRBV19 | CASCYNGQGANIQYF | TGTGCCAGTTGCTATAACGGACAGGGGGCAAACATTCAGTACTTC
TRBJ2-3 | TRBD2 | NA | TRBV11-2 | CASSPTLAGGNHWPDTQYF | TGTGCCAGCAGCCCAACACTAGCGGGAGGCAACCACTGGCCAGATACGCAGTATTTT
TRBJ1-1 | TRBD1 | NA | TRBV6-1 | CASAKGQLNTEAFF | TGTGCCAGCGCCAAGGGACAGTTGAACACTGAAGCTTTCTTT
TRBJ2-3 | NA | NA | TRBV7-9 | CASSLEGLSPDTQYF | TGTGCCAGCAGCTTAGAGGGGCTATCTCCAGATACGCAGTATTTT
TRBJ2-7 | TRBD1 | NA | TRBV5-4 | CASSPGQGAYEQYF | TGTGCCAGCAGCCCCGGACAGGGGGCCTACGAGCAGTACTTC
TRBJ2-7 | TRBD2 | NA | TRBV2 | CASSETTSANF | TGTGCCAGCAGCGAGACCACTAGCGCTAACTTC
TRBJ2-7 | TRBD2 | NA | TRBV6-6 | CASSTGGGAYEQYF | TGTGCCAGCAGTACGGGGGGGGGCGCGTACGAGCAGTACTTC
TRBJ1-2 | NA | NA | TRBV19 | CASSIDRFPWGYTF | TGTGCCAGTAGTATAGACAGGTTCCCGTGGGGCTACACCTTC
TRBJ2-2 | NA | NA | TRBV5-1 | CASSLSGELFF | TGCGCCAGCAGCTTATCTGGGGAGCTGTTTTTT
TRBJ1-5 | TRBD1 | NA | TRBV2 | CASTPEGAITNQPQHF | TGTGCCAGCACCCCAGAGGGGGCAATAACCAATCAGCCCCAGCATTTT
TRBJ2-1 | NA | NA | TRBV6-1 | CASSELTGGYNEQFF | TGTGCCAGCAGTGAGCTGACAGGCGGCTACAATGAGCAGTTCTTC
TRBJ2-1 | TRBD1 | NA | TRBV7-6 | CASSFWTGDSYNEQFF | TGTGCCAGCAGCTTCTGGACAGGTGACTCCTACAATGAGCAGTTCTTC
TRBJ2-1 | NA | NA | TRBV5-1 | CASSSGLAYNEQFF | TGCGCCAGCAGCTCGGGACTGGCCTACAATGAGCAGTTCTTC
TRBJ2-2 | TRBD1 | NA | TRBV16 | CASSQLPGTASGELFF | TGTGCCAGCAGCCAATTGCCCGGGACAGCCTCCGGGGAGCTGTTTTTT
TRBJ2-2 | NA | NA | TRBV19 | CASSVPQGYGELFF | TGTGCCAGTAGTGTTCCCCAGGGCTACGGGGAGCTGTTTTTT
TRBJ2-1 | NA | few | TRBV5-1 | CASSENYNEQFF | TGCGCCAGTTCCGAGAACTACAATGAGCAGTTCTTC
TRBJ1-2 | TRBD1 | NA | TRBV5-8 | CATNRGLENYGYTF | TGTGCCACAAACAGGGGTTTGGAAAACTATGGCTACACCTTC
TRBJ1-1 | NA | NA | TRBV6-5 | CASSYRGGNTEAFF | TGTGCCAGCAGTTACCGAGGAGGGAACACTGAAGCTTTCTTT
TRBJ2-3 | TRBD2 | NA | TRBV5-1 | CASSLWPSGSADTQYF | TGCGCCAGCAGCTTGTGGCCTAGCGGGAGCGCAGATACGCAGTATTTT
TRBJ1-3 | TRBD1 | few | TRBV9 | CASSVRTGISGNTIYF | TGTGCCAGCAGCGTGAGGACAGGGATCTCTGGAAACACCATATATTTT
TRBJ1-5 | NA | once | TRBV27 | CASSLFFGGNQPQHF | TGTGCCAGCAGTTTGTTTTTCGGGGGGAATCAGCCCCAGCATTTT
TRBJ2-6 | TRBD1 | NA | TRBV10-1 | CASSDAKTGAPLSGANVLTF | TGCGCCAGCAGTGACGCAAAGACAGGGGCCCCACTCTCTGGGGCCAACGTCCTGACTTTC
TRBJ1-1 | NA | NA | TRBV5-1 | CASSLVGLPNTEAFF | TGCGCCAGCAGCTTGGTGGGACTGCCGAACACTGAAGCTTTCTTT
TRBJ2-7 | NA | once | TRBV27 | CASSGTGKAYEQYF | TGTGCCAGCAGCGGAACAGGGAAAGCCTACGAGCAGTACTTC
TRBJ2-1 | TRBD2 | NA | TRBV5-1 | CASNAGEGYNEQFF | TGCGCCAGCAACGCGGGAGAGGGGTACAATGAGCAGTTCTTC
TRBJ2-7 | TRBD2 | NA | TRBV5-4 | CASSTSGRVLSYEQYF | TGTGCCAGCAGCACTAGCGGGAGGGTACTCTCCTACGAGCAGTACTTC
TRBJ1-1 | TRBD1 | few | TRBV10-3 | CAITKDRVVFF | TGTGCCATCACTAAGGACAGGGTGGTTTTCTTT
TRBJ2-1 | TRBD2 | once | TRBV4-3 | CASRETSGDSYNEQFF | TGCGCCAGCAGAGAGACTAGCGGGGATTCCTACAATGAGCAGTTCTTC
TRBJ2-2 | TRBD1 | NA | TRBV7-6 | CASSLGGQGAGELFF | TGTGCCAGCAGCTTAGGGGGACAGGGGGCCGGGGAGCTGTTTTTT
TRBJ1-2 | NA | NA | TRBV25-1 | CASSPPETVYRYTF | TGTGCCAGCAGTCCCCCCGAGACAGTCTATCGCTACACCTTC
TRBJ1-2 | TRBD1 | few | TRBV6-5 | CASSSGTGGYGYTF | TGTGCCAGCAGTTCCGGGACAGGGGGATATGGCTACACCTTC
TRBJ1-1 | TRBD1 | once | TRBV18 | CASSRAGGLNTEAFF | TGTGCCAGCTCACGGGCAGGGGGCCTGAACACTGAAGCTTTCTTT
TRBJ2-7 | NA | NA | TRBV5-1 | CASSRTEGDGYEQYF | TGCGCCAGCAGCCGAACAGAGGGGGACGGGTACGAGCAGTACTTC
TRBJ2-7 | NA | NA | TRBV19 | CASSQYGSYEQYF | TGTGCCAGTAGCCAATACGGGAGTTACGAGCAGTACTTC
TRBJ2-3 | TRBD2 | NA | TRBV2 | CASSEASGNTDTQYF | TGTGCCAGCAGTGAAGCGAGCGGGAACACAGATACGCAGTATTTT
TRBJ1-1 | NA | NA | TRBV4-2 | CASSQPGQKEAFF | TGTGCCAGCAGCCAACCCGGACAGAAGGAAGCTTTCTTT
TRBJ2-1 | NA | NA | TRBV5-3 | CARSLPGIYEQFF | TGTGCCAGAAGCTTACCAGGGATCTATGAGCAGTTCTTC
TRBJ1-6 | NA | few | TRBV10-3 | CAITSGGGTNSPLHF | TGTGCCATCACGAGTGGGGGAGGTACCAATTCACCCCTCCACTTT
TRBJ2-7 | TRBD2 | NA | TRBV10-3 | CAISESGGGGIYEQYF | TGTGCCATCAGTGAGTCGGGAGGCGGGGGAATCTACGAGCAGTACTTC
TRBJ2-3 | TRBD1 | once | TRBV4-1 | CASSQEVTGKADTQYF | TGCGCCAGCAGCCAAGAGGTGACAGGGAAAGCAGATACGCAGTATTTT
TRBJ1-4 | NA | NA | TRBV27 | CASSFRIQSRGNEKLFF | TGTGCCAGCAGTTTTAGGATCCAGAGTCGCGGTAATGAAAAACTGTTTTTT
TRBJ2-2 | TRBD1 | NA | TRBV4-1 | CASSRAQGAAGELFF | TGCGCCAGCAGCCGGGCACAGGGGGCGGCCGGGGAGCTGTTTTTT
TRBJ2-1 | TRBD2 | few | TRBV14 | CASSEGLAPPGNEQFF | TGTGCCAGCAGCGAGGGACTAGCCCCCCCGGGAAATGAGCAGTTCTTC
TRBJ2-7 | TRBD1 | NA | TRBV2 | CASSPISRGPYEQYF | TGTGCCAGCAGTCCTATCAGCAGGGGGCCCTACGAGCAGTACTTC
TRBJ2-2 | NA | NA | TRBV5-6 | CASSLPVGELFF | TGTGCCAGCAGCTTGCCGGTCGGGGAGCTGTTTTTT
TRBJ2-5 | NA | NA | TRBV29-1 | CSVHRETQYF | TGCAGCGTGCACAGGGAGACCCAGTACTTC
TRBJ1-2 | NA | NA | TRBV19 | CASSLEHYGYTF | TGTGCCAGTAGCCTAGAGCACTATGGCTACACCTTC
TRBJ2-7 | TRBD1 | once | TRBV2 | CASSDHGQGHEQYF | TGTGCCAGCAGTGATCATGGACAGGGGCACGAGCAGTACTTC
TRBJ1-4 | TRBD1 | NA | TRBV18 | CASSPGQMNEKLFF | TGTGCCAGCTCACCGGGACAGATGAATGAAAAACTGTTTTTT
TRBJ1-2 | NA | NA | TRBV5-8 | CASSLLSYGYTF | TGTGCCAGCAGCTTGCTCAGCTATGGCTACACCTTC